Detailed here is one T cell receptor (beta chain). These data originate in a study of blood T cell repertoires in COVID-19. On the study more broadly: Sites in the United States, Italy and Spain provided acute and convalescent COVID-19 samples. From T cells, B-cell-depleted T cells, or PBMCs came the material, which was cDNA or gDNA.

Seattle's enrolled individuals joined amid active infection and were then monitored longitudinally. The germline gives CDR1 LGHNA, CDR2 YSLEER. V was shortened by 4 bases and J by 8 bases, with 14 bases between the two germline ends. The CDR3 extends over 13 amino acids. Original analysis: The authors estimated nucleated cell counts from reference gene primer amplification. Assay used: immunoSEQ multiplex PCR; TCRdb lists only in-frame clones, some missing. The D gene and trimming were derived from the DNA, and the V and J assignments and clone size from that table. The sample records 150,000 to 200,000 clones, 80% to 90% being singletons.

Specimen: peripheral blood. The J gene is TRBJ1-2, the V gene TRBV4-3, with D perhaps TRBD1 (5 bases). This TCR derives from an older woman with COVID-19, enrolled during active disease. The CDR3, as DNA: TGCGCCAGCAGCCTAGGGGATTCAGGGGGCTACACCTTC. Protein product: CASSLGDSGGYTF.